This record looks at one T cell receptor (beta chain) sequence and its context. As yet, its antigen is unknown. J was trimmed by 5 bases and V by 0 bases; bases with no gene match: 6. This CDR3 spans 15 amino acids. Germline lookup yields CDR1 KGHSH and CDR2 LQKENI. This record belongs to a study of cytomegalovirus exposure and HLA in healthy donors. The primer mix had 60 Vbeta and 13 Jbeta primers. Here immunoSEQ multiplex PCR was the method, and the copy in TCRdb shows in-frame clones only, minus some. The sample has about 120,000 clones, more than 80% seen once. Findings and limits, study-wide: A few of the chains that were CMV-associated were confirmed in vitro to be specific for CMV antigens. When analyzed later, a missense DCLRE1C variant was found to be linked to TCR beta V- and J-gene trimming.

This chain joins TRBV18 and TRBJ1-2; the match to TRBD1 covers 7 bases. The sample taken for sequencing was PBMCs. This clonotype was sampled from a man aged 40-55 years in good health and CMV-seronegative. CDR3 DNA sequence: TGTGCCAGCTCACCACCGTCTACAGGGGTTTATGGCTACACCTTC. It specifies CASSPPSTGVYGYTF.